A selection of T cell receptor beta chains follows, all from one sample in a study of monozygotic twins with inflammatory bowel disease. TCRdb derives one entry per CDR3 protein from the 5' RACE reads, leaving out DNA. Across some 440,000 distinct CDR3 sequences, the top ten clones capture about 2.4% of the sample. The source material was blood. The receptors were sampled from a human donor with ulcerative colitis or Crohn's disease, or a healthy co-twin of an affected twin (not recorded which). The CDR3 runs from the conserved cysteine through the conserved F or W.

CDR3aa | j_gene | v_gene
CASQTSGSQNTQYF | TRBJ2-3 | TRBV6-1
CASSYRDSYNEQFF | TRBJ2-1 | TRBV6-5
CASSRGQGSPLHF | TRBJ1-6 | TRBV12-3/TRBV12-4
CASSSGINYGYTF | TRBJ1-2 | TRBV11-2
CASSPSTGGVETQYF | TRBJ2-5 | TRBV18
CASSIRLVSYNEQFF | TRBJ2-1 | TRBV6-1
CASSGRVTNTGELFF | TRBJ2-2 | TRBV7-2
CATRGSSTEAFF | TRBJ1-1 | TRBV24-1
CSAVMAVPPKNIQYF | TRBJ2-4 | TRBV20-1
CASRPTGTSGRATDTQYF | TRBJ2-3 | TRBV11-2
CASSGPGTGRRGELFF | TRBJ2-2 | TRBV13
CASSYPPGLAGFLDTQYF | TRBJ2-3 | TRBV6-2/TRBV6-3
CAIKGGGSEQYF | TRBJ2-7 | TRBV10-3
CASSSTSGREQFF | TRBJ2-1 | TRBV6-5
CASSPGPLDNEQFF | TRBJ2-1 | TRBV5-1
CASSPEGRAGPNTGELFF | TRBJ2-2 | TRBV11-2
CASSFGPGGANEKLFF | TRBJ1-4 | TRBV6-2/TRBV6-3
CAWSVGGPYGYNF | TRBJ1-2 | TRBV30
CATNGRGFIDQPQHF | TRBJ1-5 | TRBV19
CASSFATSALLSTDTQYF | TRBJ2-3 | TRBV12-3/TRBV12-4
CSASYSGREDSNQPQHF | TRBJ1-5 | TRBV20-1
CASSEALNSNQPQHF | TRBJ1-5 | TRBV6-1
CASSQEATSGGGELFF | TRBJ2-2 | TRBV9
CSIRREQETQYF | TRBJ2-5 | TRBV29-1
CASSSTGGQETQYF | TRBJ2-5 | TRBV7-3
CASSLGRGLTYEQYF | TRBJ2-7 | TRBV12-3/TRBV12-4
CASSTQGGRQYF | TRBJ2-7 | TRBV12-3/TRBV12-4
CASSVEMGQYEQYF | TRBJ2-7 | TRBV9
CASSQGTSDGYTF | TRBJ1-2 | TRBV7-2
CASSPRLAGGTYNEQFF | TRBJ2-1 | TRBV19
CASSDRDHQETQYF | TRBJ2-5 | TRBV7-9
CAWRPSGTATYEQYF | TRBJ2-7 | TRBV30
CSAKAQRMNTEAFF | TRBJ1-1 | TRBV20-1
CASSTWTENTEAFF | TRBJ1-1 | TRBV7-9
CASSSRPGTSSTDTQYF | TRBJ2-3 | TRBV11-2
CSASGTVYNEQFF | TRBJ2-1 | TRBV20-1
CAITGGGNTDTQYF | TRBJ2-3 | TRBV10-3
CASSLTGVQPQHF | TRBJ1-5 | TRBV5-5
CASRVYQPQHF | TRBJ1-5 | TRBV6-2/TRBV6-3
CASSRQGAFTGELFF | TRBJ2-2 | TRBV19
CASSIRDEQYF | TRBJ2-7 | TRBV5-4
CASSPTRGDQETQYF | TRBJ2-5 | TRBV5-4
CASSLEAPYGYTF | TRBJ1-2 | TRBV12-3/TRBV12-4
CASSNGPGSGNTIYF | TRBJ1-3 | TRBV6-1
CASSYNLAGAAGSGELFF | TRBJ2-2 | TRBV6-2/TRBV6-3
CASSYGGGGTEAFF | TRBJ1-1 | TRBV12-3/TRBV12-4
CASSPTPVLAAYELYF | TRBJ2-7 | TRBV9
CASSQGARVEQFF | TRBJ2-1 | TRBV4-2
CASTPAEAIGANVLTF | TRBJ2-6 | TRBV28
CASSEDEAGFYNEQFF | TRBJ2-1 | TRBV6-1
CSVVRVNTQYF | TRBJ2-3 | TRBV29-1
CASSLNGVPFYEQYF | TRBJ2-7 | TRBV27
CASSPSGLAGREQFF | TRBJ2-1 | TRBV18
CAWTSGASYNEQFF | TRBJ2-1 | TRBV30
CSASKGNTIYF | TRBJ1-3 | TRBV20-1
CASSSNSYGYTF | TRBJ1-2 | TRBV12-3/TRBV12-4
CASSLTDSSNYGYTF | TRBJ1-2 | TRBV5-1
CASKRGRNTGELFF | TRBJ2-2 | TRBV14
CSARDLQGQPQHF | TRBJ1-5 | TRBV20-1